Each of the 6 T cell receptor beta chains below was sequenced from the same sample in a study of T cell responses to AZD1222 COVID-19 vaccine. Some clones are missing from TCRdb's copy, which holds only in-frame ones; the method was immunoSEQ multiplex PCR. The data contain over 130,000 clones, roughly 92% of them singletons. Specimen: peripheral blood, collected on day 0 of AZD1222 vaccination. The receptor source for this set is an adult in good health.

This chain links TRBV5-6 with TRBJ2-7, with 9 nucleotides matching TRBD1. The germline V gene encodes CDR1 SGHDT and CDR2 YYEEEE. The CDR3 covers 13 residues. The V segment lost 2 bases and the J segment 6 bases; nucleotides outside the gene matches: 3. In DNA form, the CDR3 reads TGTGCCAGCAGCTTACAGGGGGCTCGCGAGCAGTACTTC. It specifies CASSLQGAREQYF.

The chain combines TRBV21-1 with TRBJ1-1; no check of the table's D call, TRBD1, against the DNA was made. TRBV21-1 is marked as a pseudogene. CDR3 length equals 18 residues. In nucleotides, the CDR3 is TGTGCCAGCAGCAAAACGAAAGACAGGGAGTCGGGGTACACTGAAGCTTTCTTT. Protein: CASSKTKDRESGYTEAFF.

The chain links TRBV11-2 to TRBJ2-7; D remains unclear. Looked up from germline, CDR1 is SGHAT and CDR2 is FQNNGV. With 0 bases removed from V and 1 base from J, the gap between germline ends came to 7 bases. This CDR3 has 14 amino acids. CDR3 nucleotides: TGTGCCAGCAGCTTAGATCACGGGTCCTACGAGCAGTACTTC. It encodes CASSLDHGSYEQYF.

The chain recombines TRBV11-2 with TRBJ1-2, with D perhaps TRBD1 (5 bases). There are 16 residues in the CDR3. Germline CDR1 and CDR2: SGHAT and FQNNGV. Trimming left V 4 bases short and J 4 bases short, with 19 bases between. In DNA form, the CDR3 reads TGTGCCAGCAGCTCCCTGAAGGGACCCCGATCCTATGGCTACACCTTC. Protein product: CASSSLKGPRSYGYTF.

V is TRBV3-1 (or the pseudogene TRBV3-2) and J is TRBJ2-1; D gene ambiguous. The CDR3 sequence is 13 residues long. Per germline, CDR1 LGHDT and CDR2 YNNKEL (reference sequence). With 1 base removed from V and 7 bases from J, the gap between germline ends came to 8 bases. The CDR3 loop is CASSQAPRNEQFF. Written as DNA, the CDR3 is TGTGCCAGCAGCCAAGCCCCACGAAATGAGCAGTTCTTC.

This chain links TRBV12-5 with TRBJ1-2, with 8 bases matching TRBD1. Germline values: CDR1 LGHNT, CDR2 FRNRAP. V lost 1 base, J lost 1 base, and 2 bases stayed unmatched. This CDR3 is 15 amino acids long. The CDR3 loop reads CASGLGTGFNYGYTF. CDR3 bases: TGTGCTAGTGGTTTGGGGACAGGGTTTAACTATGGCTACACCTTC.